The clone carrying this T cell receptor beta chain was seen repeatedly, ten times or more. Its antigen is undetermined. V was pared by 0 bases and J by 8 bases, with 16 bases between. Germline-derived CDR1 and CDR2 are SGHTA and FQGNSA. This CDR3 has 15 residues. This sample is part of a study of T cell repertoires in cytomegalovirus infection. Findings and caveats of the study: It was HLA-C-restricted CMV-specific TCR beta clonotypes that dominated the response ex vivo.

TCRdb reprocessed the reads with MiXCR, giving one entry per CDR3 protein. The sample shows around 320,000 distinct CDR3 sequences, around 9.5% of them seen only once. Sequenced material: PBMCs. The TCR sequence derives from a human donor in good health (CMV status not recorded). Some clones in this sample may be carry-over from other donors' samples. The rearrangement joins TRBV7-2 to TRBJ1-2, with D perhaps TRBD1 (6 bases). This chain's CDR3 is CASSLALQGSRGYTF. The CDR3 DNA reads as TGTGCCAGCAGCTTAGCACTACAGGGATCTAGGGGCTACACCTTC.